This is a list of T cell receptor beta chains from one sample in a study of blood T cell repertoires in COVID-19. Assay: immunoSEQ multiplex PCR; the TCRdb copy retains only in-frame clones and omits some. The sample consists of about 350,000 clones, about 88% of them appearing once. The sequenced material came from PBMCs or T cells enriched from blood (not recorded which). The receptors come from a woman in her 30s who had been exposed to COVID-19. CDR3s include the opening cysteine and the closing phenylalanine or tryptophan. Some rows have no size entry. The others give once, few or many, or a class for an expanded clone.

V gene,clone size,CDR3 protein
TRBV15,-,CATSRQDRANTEAFF
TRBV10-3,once,CAISEWREGTYEQYF
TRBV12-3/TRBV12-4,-,CASRVGPPYEQYF
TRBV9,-,CASSVGGRNSGANVLTF
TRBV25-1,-,CASSDTAIQNTEAFF
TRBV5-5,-,CASRPQGNYGYTF
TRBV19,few,CASSPSGHEQFF
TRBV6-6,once,CASRARGDAGELFF
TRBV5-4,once,CASSLIKGDYEQYF
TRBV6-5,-,CASSSPGQGVVGYTF
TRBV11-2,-,CASSPLTGNYGYTF
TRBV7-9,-,CASSPRTGGHYGYTF
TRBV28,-,CASTLGQGSREQYF
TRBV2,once,CASSEALPGYGTSGNTGELFF
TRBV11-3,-,CASSLDRRQGLEKLFF
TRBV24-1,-,CATSDGQSWDYGYTF
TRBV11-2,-,CASSLEGRTYEQYF
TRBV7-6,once,CASSLALAGGPRRSYEQYF
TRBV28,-,CASSLWRDREGGYTF
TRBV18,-,CASSSDRETRKLFF
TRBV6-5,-,CASRGGPRETQYF
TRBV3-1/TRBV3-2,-,CASSQEGLAGGNEQFF
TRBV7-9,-,CASSSGQGMEAFF
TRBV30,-,CAWSGWQGLGETQYF
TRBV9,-,CASSVDGGRAADTQYF
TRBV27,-,CASSYGTGNQPQHF
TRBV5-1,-,CASSPDRGSNQPQHF
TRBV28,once,CASDGGQANTGELFF
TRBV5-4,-,CASSFTGAPNQPQHF
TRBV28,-,CASSPRGQGTEKLFF
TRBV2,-,CASSEGRSTDSGNTIYF
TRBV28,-,CASSSGTLGYTF
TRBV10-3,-,CAMNRDRAYEQYF
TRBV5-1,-,CASSATGKASYEQYF
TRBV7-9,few,CASSKIGSSGNTIYF
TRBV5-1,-,CASSLGQGLAGDEQYF
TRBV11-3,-,CASSPRGSYSYNEQFF
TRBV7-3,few,CASSFPPEGQGSGGYTF
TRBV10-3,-,CAIKPGTGADTQYF
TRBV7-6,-,CASSSPRGEQYF
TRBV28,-,CASRDPGEPNYGYTF
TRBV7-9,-,CASSLGQTGTYGYTF
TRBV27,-,CASSLIPGLGGSNEQFF
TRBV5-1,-,CASSGTRTGAQETQYF
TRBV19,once,CASNHRRQVMNTEAFF